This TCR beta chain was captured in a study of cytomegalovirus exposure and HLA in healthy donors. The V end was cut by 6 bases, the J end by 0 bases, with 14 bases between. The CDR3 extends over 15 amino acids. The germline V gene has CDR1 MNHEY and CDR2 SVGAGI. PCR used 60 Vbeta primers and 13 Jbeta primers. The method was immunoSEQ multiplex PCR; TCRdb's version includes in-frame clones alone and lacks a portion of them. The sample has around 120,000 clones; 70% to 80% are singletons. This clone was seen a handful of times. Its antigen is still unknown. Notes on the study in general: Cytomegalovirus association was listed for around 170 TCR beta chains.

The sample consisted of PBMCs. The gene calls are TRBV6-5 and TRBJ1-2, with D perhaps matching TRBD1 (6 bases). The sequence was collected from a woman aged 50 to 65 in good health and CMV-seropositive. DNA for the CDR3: TGTGCCAGCAGGAAGGGGGGGATGGCTAACTATGGCTACACCTTC. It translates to CASRKGGMANYGYTF.